This TCR beta chain emerged from a study of human T cells and chemical hapten exposure. The CDR3 has 16 amino acids. Trimming pared 6 bases from V and 1 base from J, leaving 15 bases between. CDR1 MNHEY and CDR2 SMNVEV come from the germline V gene (reference sequence). The time point was: pre-sensitization, week 0. This sample's treatment: therapeutic diphenylcyclopropenone sensitization with weekly scalp DPC. This clonotype was detected many times. TCRdb called the RACE reads again in MiXCR, with one record for every CDR3 protein. This table holds 350,000 to 400,000 distinct CDR3 sequences, 5.1% found once.

The sequencing here drew on whole blood, taken in connection with sensitization to the hapten diphenylcyclopropenone (DPC). This chain uses TRBV27 with TRBJ2-2; D unresolved. This receptor was obtained from a woman aged 45-65 years with alopecia areata. Some clones in this sample may be carry-over from other donors' samples. The CDR3 loop is CASRKGSNQNTGELFF. CDR3 DNA: TGTGCCAGCAGAAAAGGGTCTAACCAGAACACCGGGGAGCTGTTTTTT.